This T cell receptor beta chain was captured by sequencing in a study of human thymus T cells. Points on this clone: What it recognizes is unknown.

Sequencing was performed with immunoSEQ multiplex PCR; in TCRdb, only in-frame clones are kept and a portion is missing. This table has 86,000 or so clones, roughly 96% appearing once. Study results and caveats: There were highly overlapping thymic repertoires among unrelated individuals, as related research reported. Thymic and blood repertoires seemed to favor certain V and J genes.

V was clipped by 3 bases and J by 0 bases, with 14 bases between them. Germline assignment: CDR1 LNHDA and CDR2 SQIVND (reference sequence). The CDR3 length is 16 residues. The thymus was resected at corrective cardiac surgery. Each of the donors was a healthy Finnish infant who was undergoing open corrective cardiac surgery for congenital heart defects. Sequencing input: thymus tissue. This rearrangement joins TRBV19 to TRBJ1-1; D is possibly TRBD1 (5 bases). The sequence came from a boy in the first two years of life with a congenital heart defect but otherwise immunologically healthy. The CDR3 nucleotides read TGTGCCAGTAGTATTTCAGGGAATCCTTTGAACACTGAAGCTTTCTTT. Translated, it gives CASSISGNPLNTEAFF.